Shown below are 7 T cell receptor beta chains from a single sample sequenced in a study of blood T cells in healthy people across ages (dated by TCRdb to between 2015 and 2016). Library creation used 5' RACE. Sequenced on an Illumina HiSeq 2500. A second PCR of roughly 7 to 11 cycles was performed with a sample-barcoded 5' primer and a J-beta primer mix. In-frame beta chains were kept once TCRdb had trimmed the public reads at Q25 with fastp and called clones with MiXCR. CDR3 protein sequences are deduplicated, and each keeps its most common genes and DNA. The sample table contains hundreds of thousands of distinct CDR3 sequences; only one count was recorded for roughly 30% of them. The ten largest make up 15% to 19% of the sample. Sequencing was done on a sample of blood. The receptors derive from a woman older than 75 in good health.

This chain uses TRBV20-1 with TRBJ2-3; D may be TRBD2 (6 bases). The CDR3 has 16 amino acids. The germline V and J ends were trimmed by 0 bases and 2 bases, with 15 bases remaining between them. Per the germline V gene, CDR1 is DFQATT and CDR2 is SNEGSKA (reference sequence). CDR3 bases: TGCAGTGCTAGAGATGTAACGGAGGGATCCACAGATACGCAGTATTTT. Amino acid sequence: CSARDVTEGSTDTQYF.

This chain uses TRBV9 with TRBJ1-1; D is unclear. CDR1 SGDLS and CDR2 YYNGEE come from the germline V gene. Deletions cut 0 bases from V and 1 base from J, with 10 bases between. The CDR3 is made up of 15 amino acids. The CDR3, as DNA: TGTGCCAGCAGCGTAGTGGATTCGGGGAACACTGAAGCTTTCTTT. This sequence encodes CASSVVDSGNTEAFF. The full variable domain, in which reference TRBV9 and TRBJ1-1 provide the parts outside the CDR3, is DSGVTQTPKHLITATGQRVTLRCSPRSGDLSVYWYQQSLDQGLQFLIQYYNGEERAKGNILERFSAQQFPDLHSELNLSSLELGDSALYFCASSVVDSGNTEAFFGQGTRLTVV.

As concerns this clonotype: A much larger clone differs by one base, so this may be a read error. This CDR3 is CASSEEVFTDMQYF. CDR3 DNA: TGTGCCAGCAGTGAAGAGGTATTCACAGATATGCAGTATTTT. The chain joins TRBV6-1 to TRBJ2-3, with D uncertain. This CDR3 spans 14 amino acids. Per the germline V gene, CDR1 is MNHNS and CDR2 is SASEGT.

This clonotype was picked up many times. This chain connects TRBV19 to TRBJ2-1; 7 bases agree with TRBD1. Trimming took 6 bases from V and 0 from J; bases not matched to a gene: 5. From germline, CDR1 is LNHDA and CDR2 SQIVND (reference sequence). This CDR3 is built from 15 residues. CDR3 in amino acids: CASRGQMGSYNEQFF. The CDR3 DNA reads TGTGCCAGTAGGGGACAGATGGGCTCCTACAATGAGCAGTTCTTC.

This clonotype was seen ten or more times. The chain recombines TRBV2 with TRBJ1-5, with 7 nucleotides matching TRBD1. This CDR3 is built from 14 residues. Unmatched junction bases numbered 9, after V lost 6 bases and J lost 7 bases. From germline, CDR1 is SNHLY and CDR2 FYNNEI. CDR3 in amino acids: CASSMSRGGQPQHF. The CDR3 region has the DNA TGTGCCAGCAGCATGAGCAGGGGGGGCCAGCCCCAGCATTTT. Drawing the rest from reference TRBV2 and TRBJ1-5, the complete variable domain is EPEVTQTPSHQVTQMGQEVILRCVPISNHLYFYWYRQILGQKVEFLVSFYNNEISEKSEIFDDQFSVERPDGSNFTLKIRSTKLEDSAMYFCASSMSRGGQPQHFGDGTRLSIL.

This clonotype was seen ten or more times. The chain carries TRBV6-2 or TRBV6-3 and TRBJ1-1; no definite D call. Germline CDR1 MNHEY, CDR2 SVGEGT. CDR3 length: 14 residues. Trimming removed 0 bases from V and 0 bases from J, with 5 bases in between. The CDR3 here is CASSYSLVNTEAFF. As DNA, the CDR3 is TGTGCCAGCAGTTACTCCCTAGTGAACACTGAAGCTTTCTTT.

CDR3 nucleotides: TGCAGTGCGCAGGGAGGGGCGGCTGAAGCTTTCTTT. Translated, it gives CSAQGGAAEAFF. The gene calls are TRBV20-1 and TRBJ1-1, with D possibly being TRBD1 (5 bases). CDR1 is DFQATT and CDR2 is SNEGSKA in the germline V gene (reference sequence). V was clipped by 6 bases and J by 6 bases, with 14 bases between them. This CDR3 comprises 12 residues.